This TCR beta chain was identified in a study of T cell repertoires in cytomegalovirus infection. Looking at the study overall: Use of recently identified HLA-C-restricted and well-studied HLA-B-restricted CMV epitopes was part of the study.

This clonotype was seen ten or more times. The antigen is unknown. TCRdb used MiXCR to reprocess the reads, holding one entry per CDR3 protein. The repertoire has some 920,000 distinct CDR3 sequences, approximately 32% of them found once; the top ten carry about an eighth. The CDR3 is 13 amino acids. Trimming took off 5 bases at V and 5 bases at J, with 12 bases between the two ends. Per germline, CDR1 SGHVS and CDR2 FNYEAQ. This sample comprised cultured CD8+ T cells from PBMCs, obtained from culture after CMV antigen stimulation. The rearrangement links TRBV7-6 to TRBJ1-2; D is unclear. The TCR sequence derives from a human donor in good health (CMV status not recorded). Some clones in this sample may be carry-over from other donors' samples. The CDR3 here is CASSPTQSYGYTF. The CDR3 nucleotides are TGTGCCAGCAGCCCCACCCAGAGTTATGGCTACACCTTC.